This record covers a single TCR beta chain. The antigen is unknown. This sample was included in a study of CD8 T cells in ankylosing spondylitis. CDR3 length equals 15 residues. The V and J ends lost 4 bases and 3 bases, in that order; junction bases with no gene match: 8. The germline V gene has CDR1 MNHNS and CDR2 SASEGT. Regarding the study as a whole: Significantly higher representation of disease-linked clones was reported for matched ankylosing spondylitis synovial fluid. Blood of patients with ankylosing spondylitis appeared to be characterized by a TCR beta motif of eight highly homologous variants.

Library preparation for TCR beta used quantitative 5'-RACE with molecular barcodes. Using its own MiXCR run on the 5' RACE reads, TCRdb lists one record per CDR3 protein. The data show over 700,000 distinct CDR3 sequences, around 20% seen once. The TCR sequence derives from a male donor with ankylosing spondylitis. The chain is built from TRBV6-1 and TRBJ2-5; 7 bases are shared with TRBD1. Sequencing was carried out using blood, either unsorted or a sorted T cell fraction (not recorded which). The CDR3 DNA is TGTGCCAGCAGTGTTACGACAGGGTGGGAAGAGACCCAGTACTTC. Amino acids: CASSVTTGWEETQYF.